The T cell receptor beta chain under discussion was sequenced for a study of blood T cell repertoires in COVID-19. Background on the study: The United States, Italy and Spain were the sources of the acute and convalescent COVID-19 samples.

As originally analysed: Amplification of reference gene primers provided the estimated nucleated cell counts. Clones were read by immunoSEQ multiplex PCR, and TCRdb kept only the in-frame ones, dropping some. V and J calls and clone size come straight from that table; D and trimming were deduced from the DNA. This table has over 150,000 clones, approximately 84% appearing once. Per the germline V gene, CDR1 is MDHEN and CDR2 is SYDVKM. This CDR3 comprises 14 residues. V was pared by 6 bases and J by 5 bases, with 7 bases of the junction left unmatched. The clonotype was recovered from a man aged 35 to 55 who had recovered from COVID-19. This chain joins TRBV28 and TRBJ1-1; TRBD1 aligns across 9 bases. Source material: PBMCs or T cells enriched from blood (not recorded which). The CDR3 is CASSPDRGWTEAFF. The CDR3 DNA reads TGTGCCAGCAGCCCGGACAGGGGATGGACTGAAGCTTTCTTT.